The 26 T cell receptor beta chains given below trace back to one sample, sequenced in a study of blood T cell repertoires in COVID-19. Assay used: immunoSEQ multiplex PCR; TCRdb lists only in-frame clones, some missing. Of around 220,000 clones listed, just over 85% are singletons. The sequenced sample consisted of peripheral blood. The receptors derive from a man between 18 and 35 years old with active or convalescent COVID-19.

The rearrangement joins TRBV7-2 to TRBJ1-5, with D perhaps matching TRBD1 (6 bases). This CDR3 contains 15 residues. The germline gives CDR1 SGHTA, CDR2 FQGNSA. V was cut by 1 base and J by 3 bases, with 10 bases left in between. This CDR3 is CASSLVGQNNQPQHF. CDR3 nucleotide sequence: TGTGCCAGCAGCTTAGTCGGACAGAACAATCAGCCCCAGCATTTT.

The chain has TRBV6-6 and TRBJ2-3; TRBD1 matches 9 bases. V gave up 6 bases and J gave up 5 bases; unmatched junction bases: 9. The CDR3 consists of 15 residues. CDR1 and CDR2 (germline): MNHNY, SVGAGI (reference sequence). The CDR3 is CASSLRQGGLDTQYF. The CDR3 region has the DNA TGTGCCAGCAGCCTACGACAGGGGGGTTTAGATACGCAGTATTTT.

The chain has TRBV6-2 or TRBV6-3 and TRBJ1-1; tentative D call: TRBD1 (6 bases). Trimming removed 0 bases at V and 6 bases at J, with 14 bases between. CDR3 length equals 15 residues. Germline V gene sequence: CDR1 MNHEY, CDR2 SVGEGT. CDR3 nucleotide sequence: TGTGCCAGCAGTTACTCTACTACAGGGCTATCTGAAGCTTTCTTT. Amino acid sequence: CASSYSTTGLSEAFF.

This clone has a handful of counts. V and J are TRBV4-3 and TRBJ1-4; 8 bases match TRBD1. The trim removed 5 bases at V and 3 bases at J, leaving 2 bases unmatched. The CDR3 is 14 residues long. CDR1 and CDR2 from the germline V gene are LGHNA and YSLEER. The chain's CDR3 is CASSTDRANEKLFF. DNA for the CDR3: TGCGCCAGCAGCACGGACAGGGCTAATGAAAAACTGTTTTTT.

The chain combines TRBV19 with TRBJ2-1; 11 bases are shared with TRBD2. The CDR3 consists of 16 residues. Germline V lookup: CDR1 LNHDA, CDR2 SQIVND (reference sequence). V dropped 5 bases and J dropped 7; count of bases not matched to a gene: 10. The CDR3 nucleotides read TGTGCCAGTAGTCTTAGCCTAGCGGGAGGTGGGAATGAGCAGTTCTTC. This codes for CASSLSLAGGGNEQFF.

The chain is built from TRBV9 and TRBJ2-2, with 8 bases fitting TRBD2. The CDR3 consists of 17 residues. V was clipped by 4 bases and J by 6 bases; unmatched bases: 14. CDR1 is SGDLS, CDR2 YYNGEE, per germline. DNA of the CDR3: TGTGCCAGCAGCTACACTCCGGGACTAGAGACCCCCGGGGAGCTGTTTTTT. Its translation is CASSYTPGLETPGELFF.

V usage is TRBV29-1 and J usage is TRBJ1-1; TRBD1 aligns across 7 bases. V lost 8 bases to trimming and J lost 0 bases; unmatched junction nucleotides: 6. CDR3 length: 13 residues. CDR1 is SQVTM, CDR2 ANQGSEA, per germline. CDR3 amino acids: CSSTGELNTEAFF. CDR3 in DNA: TGCAGCTCCACAGGGGAGTTGAACACTGAAGCTTTCTTT.

The gene calls are TRBV7-6 and TRBJ1-1, with 7 bases identical to TRBD1. The J segment lost 4 bases and the V segment lost 5 bases, leaving 13 bases of the junction unmatched. CDR1 SGHVS and CDR2 FNYEAQ come from the germline V gene. The CDR3 is made up of 16 amino acids. The CDR3 is CASSPLRQGRATEAFF. The DNA of the CDR3 is TGTGCCAGCAGCCCACTCCGACAGGGCCGGGCCACTGAAGCTTTCTTT.

The J gene is TRBJ1-5, the V gene TRBV21-1. TRBV21-1 is tagged as a pseudogene. The CDR3 runs to 13 residues. CDR3 coding DNA: TGTGCCTCCAGAGGGAAAGGAAATCAGCCCCAGCATTTT. Translated: CASRGKGNQPQHF.

CDR3 protein: CASRMTYIAYEQYF. The CDR3, as DNA: TGTGCCAGCAGGATGACTTACATAGCCTACGAGCAGTACTTC. The chain carries TRBV6-5 and TRBJ2-7, with no clear D. CDR1 and CDR2 from the germline V gene are MNHEY and SVGAGI. This CDR3 has 14 residues. V was trimmed by 6 bases and J by 2 bases, leaving 14 bases between them.

The chain joins TRBV10-1 to TRBJ2-5; 12 positions match TRBD2. The germline V gene has CDR1 WNHNN and CDR2 SYGVQD (reference sequence). V trimming: 5 bases; J trimming: 4 bases; junction bases outside the gene matches: 8. The CDR3 length is 16 residues. DNA for the CDR3: TGCGCCAGCAGTCGGCTAGCGGGAGGGTCGCGAGAGACCCAGTACTTC. Its translation is CASSRLAGGSRETQYF.

The chain is built from TRBV10-3 and TRBJ2-5; 9 positions match TRBD2. This CDR3 spans 17 amino acids. V lost 1 base, J lost 2 bases, and 8 bases stayed unmatched. Germline V lookup: CDR1 ENHRY, CDR2 SYGVKD. The CDR3 reads CAISEFGGGRAQETQYF. The CDR3 DNA reads as TGTGCCATCAGTGAGTTCGGCGGCGGGAGGGCTCAAGAGACCCAGTACTTC.

The rearrangement uses TRBV5-4 and TRBJ2-1; 7 positions match TRBD1. This CDR3 is built from 14 residues. Trimming took 1 base from V and 2 from J; bases not matched to a gene: 0. Germline CDR1 is SGHNT and CDR2 is YYREEE (reference sequence). In nucleotides, the CDR3 is TGTGCCAGCAGCTTGCAGGGGGCCTACAATGAGCAGTTCTTC. It encodes CASSLQGAYNEQFF.

This clone has only one observation. The V and J genes are TRBV28 and TRBJ1-1; TRBD1 matches at 7 bases. Germline CDR1 reads MDHEN; CDR2 reads SYDVKM. The CDR3 loop spans 16 amino acids. Trimming removed 2 bases from V and 0 bases from J; junction bases left unmatched: 6. This CDR3 reads CASSLAGGLMNTEAFF. The CDR3 DNA is TGTGCCAGCAGTTTAGCAGGGGGGCTCATGAACACTGAAGCTTTCTTT. Full variable domain (outside the CDR3, taken from reference TRBV28 and TRBJ1-1): DVKVTQSSRYLVKRTGEKVFLECVQDMDHENMFWYRQDPGLGLRLIYFSYDVKMKEKGDIPEGYSVSREKKERFSLILESASTNQTSMYLCASSLAGGLMNTEAFFGQGTRLTVV.

The genes are TRBV2 and TRBJ2-7; possibly TRBD1 for D (5 bases). Trimming cost V 3 bases and J 0 bases, with 15 bases left between them. CDR3 size: 16 residues. The V gene's germline CDR1 is SNHLY and CDR2 FYNNEI. CDR3 nucleotides: TGTGCCAGCAGTGATAATCGAAAGGGGATCTCCTACGAGCAGTACTTC. This encodes CASSDNRKGISYEQYF.

The V and J genes are TRBV30 and TRBJ2-7; TRBD1 is a possible D gene (5 bases). The CDR3 has 12 amino acids. Germline CDR1 is GTSNPN and CDR2 is SVGIG (reference sequence). Trimming shortened V by 0 bases and J by 4 bases, and 7 bases separated the two germline ends. The CDR3 sequence is CAWSVSGYEQYF. The CDR3 DNA follows: TGTGCCTGGAGTGTATCAGGGTACGAGCAGTACTTC. Supplemented by reference TRBV30 and TRBJ2-7, the full variable domain reads SQTIHQWPATLVQPVGSPLSLECTVEGTSNPNLYWYRQAAGRGLQLLFYSVGIGQISSEVPQNLSASRPQDRQFILSSKKLLLSDSGFYLCAWSVSGYEQYFGPGTRLTVT.

V is TRBV19 and J is TRBJ1-2, with a possible D match to TRBD1 (6 bases). Between the trimmed V and J ends, which lost 10 bases and 2 bases, there was a span of 14 bases. CDR3 length: 13 residues. The germline gives CDR1 LNHDA, CDR2 SQIVND (reference sequence). CDR3 nucleotide sequence: TGTGCCAATACCGATGACAGGAACTATGGCTACACCTTC. Amino acid sequence: CANTDDRNYGYTF.

This sequence joins TRBV13 and TRBJ2-7; 7 nucleotides line up with TRBD1. V was pared by 5 bases and J by 0 bases, with 4 bases of the junction left unmatched. The V gene's germline CDR1 is PRHDT and CDR2 FYEKMQ (reference sequence). The CDR3 sequence is 14 residues long. The CDR3 nucleotides are TGTGCCAGCAGCGTCCGGGACAGCTCCTACGAGCAGTACTTC. This sequence encodes CASSVRDSSYEQYF.

The chain joins TRBV29-1 to TRBJ1-1; 11 nucleotides line up with TRBD1. Germline V lookup: CDR1 SQVTM, CDR2 ANQGSEA. The ends lost 1 base at V and 0 bases at J; junction bases unmatched: 4. The CDR3 runs to 16 residues. In DNA, the CDR3 is TGCAGCGTTGAAGGGGACAGGGGGGGGATGAACACTGAAGCTTTCTTT. Its protein product is CSVEGDRGGMNTEAFF.

The rearrangement links TRBV7-3 to TRBJ1-2, with TRBD1 as a possible D gene (6 bases). Germline CDR1 is SGHTA and CDR2 is FQGTGA. V lost 1 base and J 6 bases, leaving 12 bases between the germline ends. This CDR3 comprises 14 residues. The CDR3 sequence: CASSLRAPGDGYTF. CDR3 in DNA: TGTGCCAGCAGCTTAAGGGCGCCAGGGGATGGCTACACCTTC.

The chain carries TRBV2 and TRBJ1-3, with 8 bases fitting TRBD1. CDR3 length: 15 residues. Losses at the gene ends were 7 bases for V and 2 bases for J; bases not matched to a gene: 7. The germline V gene encodes CDR1 SNHLY and CDR2 FYNNEI. CDR3 DNA sequence: TGTGCCAGCACCACTCAGGGGGCTGCTGGAAACACCATATATTTT. Its protein product is CASTTQGAAGNTIYF.

The chain employs TRBV19 and TRBJ1-5, with 10 bases aligning to TRBD1. V shed 3 bases and J 2 bases; nucleotides not matched to a gene: 16. Germline V gives CDR1 LNHDA, CDR2 SQIVND (reference sequence). The CDR3 runs to 20 residues. The CDR3 DNA reads TGTGCCAGTAGTATTCGGTCCTTGGACAGGGGGGTTAGGGGCAATCAGCCCCAGCATTTT. As protein: CASSIRSLDRGVRGNQPQHF.

J is TRBJ1-2 and V is TRBV2; a weak D match, TRBD1 (5 bases). V lost 5 bases and J lost 8, with 9 bases in between. Germline V gives CDR1 SNHLY, CDR2 FYNNEI. The CDR3 runs to 11 residues. CDR3 nucleotides: TGTGCCAGCAGTCTTGGGGGGGGCTACACCTTC. Encoded protein: CASSLGGGYTF.

The chain recombines TRBV5-1 with TRBJ1-1, with D uncertain. CDR1 SGHRS and CDR2 YFSETQ come from the germline V gene. This CDR3 is built from 13 residues. V lost 3 bases to trimming and J lost 4 bases, with 10 bases between them. The CDR3 DNA reads TGCGCCAGCAGCTCCTCAGATCGCACTGAAGCTTTCTTT. It encodes CASSSSDRTEAFF.

The chain combines TRBV19 with TRBJ1-5, with 7 nucleotides matching TRBD1. This CDR3 contains 15 residues. Losses at the gene ends were 5 bases for V and 7 bases for J; bases not matched to a gene: 11. The germline CDR1 and CDR2 sequences are LNHDA and SQIVND (reference sequence). CDR3 sequence (DNA): TGTGCCAGTAGTCCTGGGGACAGATCGTTCCAGCCCCAGCATTTT. Encoded protein: CASSPGDRSFQPQHF.

This chain joins TRBV6-5 and TRBJ2-5; D is possibly TRBD2 (5 bases). The CDR3 has 15 residues. Between the trimmed V and J ends, which lost 6 bases and 0 bases, there was a span of 14 bases. Germline V CDR1 and CDR2: MNHEY, SVGAGI. The CDR3 bases are TGTGCCAGCAGGAAGGACTCCCTGTACCAAGAGACCCAGTACTTC. Protein product: CASRKDSLYQETQYF.